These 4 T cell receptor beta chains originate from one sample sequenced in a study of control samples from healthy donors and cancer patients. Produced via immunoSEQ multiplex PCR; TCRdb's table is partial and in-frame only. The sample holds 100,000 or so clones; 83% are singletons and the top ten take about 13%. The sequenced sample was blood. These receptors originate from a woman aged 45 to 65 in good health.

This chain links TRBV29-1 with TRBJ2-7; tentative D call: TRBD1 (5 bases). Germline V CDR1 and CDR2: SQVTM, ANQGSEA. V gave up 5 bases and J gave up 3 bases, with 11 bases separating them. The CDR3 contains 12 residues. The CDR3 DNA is TGCAGCGTTCTGGGGCCTCACTACGAGCAGTACTTC. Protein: CSVLGPHYEQYF.

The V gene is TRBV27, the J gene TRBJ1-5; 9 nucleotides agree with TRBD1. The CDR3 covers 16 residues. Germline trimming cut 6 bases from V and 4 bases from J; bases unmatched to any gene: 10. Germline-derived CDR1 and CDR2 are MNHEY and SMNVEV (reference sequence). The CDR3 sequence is CASRPQDRGFNQPQHF. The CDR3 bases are TGTGCCAGCAGACCCCAGGACAGGGGATTTAATCAGCCCCAGCATTTT.

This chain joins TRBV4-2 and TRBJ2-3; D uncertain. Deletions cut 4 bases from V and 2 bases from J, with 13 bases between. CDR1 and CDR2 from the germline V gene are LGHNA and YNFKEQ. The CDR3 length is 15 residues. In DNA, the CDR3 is TGTGCCAGCAGCCCCCTCTTGATGATCACAGATACGCAGTATTTT. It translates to CASSPLLMITDTQYF.

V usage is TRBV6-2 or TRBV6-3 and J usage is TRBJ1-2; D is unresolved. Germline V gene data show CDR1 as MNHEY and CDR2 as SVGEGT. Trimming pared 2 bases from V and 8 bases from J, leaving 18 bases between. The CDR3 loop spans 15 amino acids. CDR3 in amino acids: CASSYPTIRGQGYTF. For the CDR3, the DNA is TGTGCCAGCAGTTACCCCACCATCAGAGGGCAAGGCTACACCTTC.